Each of the 26 T cell receptor beta chains below was sequenced from the same sample in a study of blood T cell repertoires in COVID-19. Some clones are missing from TCRdb's copy, which holds only in-frame ones; the method was immunoSEQ multiplex PCR. Among some 170,000 clones listed, roughly 83% were seen once. Input material: peripheral blood. Receptors were obtained from a woman aged 80 or older with active or convalescent COVID-19.

The chain recombines TRBV2 with TRBJ1-5, with D unresolved. From germline, CDR1 is SNHLY and CDR2 FYNNEI. Trimming shortened V by 4 bases and J by 7 bases, and 8 bases separated the two germline ends. This CDR3 has 12 amino acids. CDR3 sequence reads: CASSGGGQPQHF. The CDR3 DNA sequence: TGTGCCAGCAGTGGTGGAGGGCAGCCCCAGCATTTT. Full variable domain (missing parts from reference TRBV2 and TRBJ1-5): EPEVTQTPSHQVTQMGQEVILRCVPISNHLYFYWYRQILGQKVEFLVSFYNNEISEKSEIFDDQFSVERPDGSNFTLKIRSTKLEDSAMYFCASSGGGQPQHFGDGTRLSIL.

Only one count was recorded for this clone. The V call is TRBV9, the J call TRBJ2-7; 9 positions match TRBD1. There are 12 residues in the CDR3. CDR1 and CDR2 (germline): SGDLS, YYNGEE. The V and J ends lost 7 bases and 6 bases, in that order; junction bases with no gene match: 5. The CDR3 coding sequence is TGTGCCAGCCGGGACAGGGAACCCGAGCAGTACTTC. It codes for CASRDREPEQYF. The variable domain in full, completed from reference TRBV9 and TRBJ2-7, reads DSGVTQTPKHLITATGQRVTLRCSPRSGDLSVYWYQQSLDQGLQFLIQYYNGEERAKGNILERFSAQQFPDLHSELNLSSLELGDSALYFCASRDREPEQYFGPGTRLTVT.

The V call is TRBV6-2 or TRBV6-3, the J call TRBJ2-1; D might be TRBD1 (8 bases). CDR1 and CDR2 from the germline V gene are MNHEY and SVGEGT. V dropped 5 bases and J dropped 4 bases, with 12 bases sitting between them. This CDR3 spans 14 amino acids. This CDR3 is CASSTGGGYNEQFF. In nucleotides, the CDR3 is TGTGCCAGCAGTACAGGGGGGGGGTACAATGAGCAGTTCTTC.

V gene TRBV12-3 or TRBV12-4 combines with J gene TRBJ1-2, with TRBD1 matching 7 bases. This CDR3 is 13 amino acids long. Trimming at V came to 6 bases and at J to 4 bases, leaving 5 bases not matched to a gene. In DNA form, the CDR3 reads TGTGCCAGCAGCAGGGGACAGCGCTATGGCTACACCTTC. Protein sequence: CASSRGQRYGYTF.

The chain has TRBV24-1 and TRBJ2-2, with 7 bases identical to TRBD1. Germline trimming cut 5 bases from V and 9 bases from J; bases unmatched to any gene: 8. Per germline, CDR1 KGHDR and CDR2 SFDVKD. CDR3 length: 14 amino acids. Here the CDR3 reads CATSGDRDSRELFF. As DNA, the CDR3 is TGTGCCACCAGTGGCGACAGGGATTCGCGGGAGCTGTTTTTT.

The chain carries TRBV24-1 and TRBJ2-1, with D maybe TRBD1 (6 bases). Germline CDR1 KGHDR, CDR2 SFDVKD. Trimming left V 6 bases short and J 0 bases short, with 11 bases between. This CDR3 contains 15 residues. CDR3 region: CATSSTGSSYNEQFF. The DNA for the CDR3 is TGTGCCACCAGTTCTACAGGGAGCTCCTACAATGAGCAGTTCTTC.

This chain connects TRBV11-3 to TRBJ2-1, with TRBD1 matching over 8 bases. The germline gives CDR1 SGHNT, CDR2 YENEEA. J was trimmed by 3 bases and V by 1 base; bases with no gene match: 5. The CDR3 consists of 16 residues. The chain's CDR3 is CASSLGTGQGYNEQFF. CDR3 DNA sequence: TGTGCCAGCAGCTTAGGTACCGGACAGGGCTACAATGAGCAGTTCTTC.

The chain is built from TRBV12-3 or TRBV12-4 and TRBJ2-3; the D gene is possibly TRBD1 (5 bases). The CDR3 consists of 11 residues. The ends were cut back, 6 bases at V and 8 bases at J, with 9 bases in the middle. The CDR3 reads CASRLGVTQYF. The CDR3, as DNA: TGTGCCAGCAGGCTAGGGGTTACGCAGTATTTT.

This clone has just one count. J is TRBJ2-1 and V is TRBV19, with TRBD1 as a possible D gene (5 bases). This CDR3 is 16 amino acids long. Germline V gene sequence: CDR1 LNHDA, CDR2 SQIVND (reference sequence). Trimming cost V 1 base and J 3 bases, with 13 bases left between them. CDR3 DNA sequence: TGTGCCAGTAGTATAGGGGGCCGTTCAGACTACAATGAGCAGTTCTTC. Protein product: CASSIGGRSDYNEQFF. The full variable domain, completed using reference TRBV19 and TRBJ2-1, is DGGITQSPKYLFRKEGQNVTLSCEQNLNHDAMYWYRQDPGQGLRLIYYSQIVNDFQKGDIAEGYSVSREKKESFPLTVTSAQKNPTAFYLCASSIGGRSDYNEQFFGPGTRLTVL.

V gene TRBV12-2 combines with J gene TRBJ2-5; the DNA was not used to check the table's D call, TRBD1. TRBV12-2 is assigned pseudogene status. This CDR3 is built from 15 residues. The CDR3 coding sequence is TGTGCAAGTCGCTCAGGCCAGGGCCGGCAAGAGACCCAGTACTTC. This codes for CASRSGQGRQETQYF.

A few counts support this clone. The chain combines TRBV7-2 with TRBJ2-7; 7 bases are shared with TRBD1. After removal of 6 bases from V and 6 bases from J, the junction contained 8 bases not matched to a gene. The CDR3 runs 13 residues. Germline CDR1 SGHTA, CDR2 FQGNSA. CDR3 loop: CASRPTGSGEQYF. The CDR3, as DNA: TGTGCCAGCAGACCGACAGGGTCGGGCGAGCAGTACTTC.

J is TRBJ2-6 and V is TRBV19; no reliable D call. Germline CDR1 reads LNHDA; CDR2 reads SQIVND (reference sequence). Trimming cost V 9 bases and J 0 bases, with 9 bases left between them. There are 14 residues in the CDR3. In nucleotides, the CDR3 is TGTGCCAGCCTCGAGAGCTCTGGGGCCAACGTCCTGACTTTC. Amino acid sequence: CASLESSGANVLTF.

This chain joins TRBV7-9 and TRBJ1-3, with 7 bases identical to TRBD1. Germline lookup yields CDR1 SEHNR and CDR2 FQNEAQ (reference sequence). This CDR3 contains 16 residues. V lost 2 bases, J lost 5 bases, and 9 bases stayed unmatched. Here the CDR3 reads CASSLSAGGNRNTIYF. CDR3 nucleotide sequence: TGTGCCAGCAGCTTATCCGCAGGGGGGAATAGAAACACCATATATTTT.

The count of this clone is one. The chain carries TRBV19 and TRBJ1-4, with 7 bases matching TRBD1. Looked up from germline, CDR1 is LNHDA and CDR2 is SQIVND (reference sequence). The CDR3 loop spans 15 amino acids. J gave up 3 bases and V 7 bases, and 8 bases lay outside the gene matches. In DNA, the CDR3 is TGTGCCAGTACCCAACGGGACAGCTCTAATGAAAAACTGTTTTTT. Its protein is CASTQRDSSNEKLFF. Supplemented by reference TRBV19 and TRBJ1-4, the full variable domain reads DGGITQSPKYLFRKEGQNVTLSCEQNLNHDAMYWYRQDPGQGLRLIYYSQIVNDFQKGDIAEGYSVSREKKESFPLTVTSAQKNPTAFYLCASTQRDSSNEKLFFGSGTQLSVL.

J is TRBJ1-2 and V is TRBV10-3; D is perhaps TRBD1 (6 bases). The length of the CDR3 is 14 residues. V was cut by 6 bases and J by 7 bases, with 18 bases left in between. Germline assignment: CDR1 ENHRY and CDR2 SYGVKD. This CDR3 reads CAIRGTGKNRGYTF. The CDR3 DNA is TGTGCCATCAGAGGAACAGGGAAAAATCGTGGCTACACCTTC.

This chain uses TRBV9 with TRBJ2-2, with 10 bases matching TRBD2. The CDR3 has 15 residues. J gave up 0 bases and V 7 bases, and 3 bases lay outside the gene matches. The germline CDR1 and CDR2 sequences are SGDLS and YYNGEE. CDR3 sequence: CASSGLAPNTGELFF. CDR3 bases: TGTGCCAGCTCGGGACTAGCGCCGAACACCGGGGAGCTGTTTTTT.

The chain is built from TRBV29-1 and TRBJ1-2, with D possibly matching TRBD1 (5 bases). Trimming removed 1 base from V and 6 bases from J, with 12 bases in between. The CDR3 loop spans 13 amino acids. From germline, CDR1 is SQVTM and CDR2 ANQGSEA. In DNA, the CDR3 is TGCAGCGTTGAAGGATGGGGGGGAGATGGCTACACCTTC. This gives the protein CSVEGWGGDGYTF.

This chain links TRBV2 with TRBJ1-6; 8 bases are a match to TRBD1. The CDR3 sequence is 15 residues long. Unmatched junction bases numbered 4, after V lost 4 bases and J lost 5 bases. CDR1 and CDR2 (germline): SNHLY, FYNNEI. The DNA for the CDR3 is TGTGCCAGCAGTGTGGGACAGGCGAATAATTCACCCCTCCACTTT. The encoded protein is CASSVGQANNSPLHF. The full variable domain, its missing parts supplied by reference TRBV2 and TRBJ1-6, is EPEVTQTPSHQVTQMGQEVILRCVPISNHLYFYWYRQILGQKVEFLVSFYNNEISEKSEIFDDQFSVERPDGSNFTLKIRSTKLEDSAMYFCASSVGQANNSPLHFGNGTRLTVT.

V is TRBV6-5 and J is TRBJ1-1; D may be TRBD1 (6 bases). CDR1 MNHEY and CDR2 SVGAGI come from the germline V gene. Trimming removed 4 bases from V and 4 bases from J, with 16 bases in between. The CDR3 length is 15 residues. The CDR3 bases are TGTGCCAGCAGTTCCCCGGGGGGGCTGGGCACTGAAGCTTTCTTT. Translating it yields CASSSPGGLGTEAFF.

The CDR3 sequence: CASSLEARGRTEAFF. Here the CDR3 DNA reads TGTGCCAGCAGCTTAGAGGCGCGGGGGCGAACTGAAGCTTTCTTT. The gene calls are TRBV7-2 and TRBJ1-1; D may be TRBD1 (6 bases). Trimming left V 1 base short and J 5 bases short, with 14 bases between. Germline CDR1 and CDR2: SGHTA and FQGNSA. The CDR3 sequence is 15 residues long.

The V gene is TRBV6-2 or TRBV6-3, the J gene TRBJ1-1, with D possibly being TRBD1 (5 bases). V gave up 2 bases and J gave up 4 bases, with 17 bases separating them. The CDR3 covers 16 residues. CDR1 and CDR2 from the germline V gene are MNHEY and SVGEGT. This CDR3 reads CASSYGQGRLATEAFF. The CDR3 DNA is TGTGCCAGCAGTTACGGCCAGGGCAGGTTGGCCACTGAAGCTTTCTTT.

The chain recombines TRBV7-6 with TRBJ1-4; 8 bases are shared with TRBD1. With 5 bases clipped from V and 7 bases from J, the junction kept 3 bases outside the gene matches. CDR3 length: 13 amino acids. Per germline, CDR1 SGHVS and CDR2 FNYEAQ. CDR3 sequence: CASSPGGVEKLFF. CDR3 nucleotide sequence: TGTGCCAGCAGCCCAGGGGGCGTTGAAAAACTGTTTTTT.

This clone was counted at least ten times. V is TRBV5-4 and J is TRBJ1-6; TRBD1 matches 8 bases. Trimming cost V 2 bases and J 10 bases; bases outside gene matches: 5. Germline V gene sequence: CDR1 SGHNT, CDR2 YYREEE (reference sequence). The CDR3 sequence is 14 residues long. CDR3 region: CASSFGQGDSPLHF. Here the CDR3 DNA reads TGTGCCAGCAGCTTTGGACAGGGTGACTCACCCCTCCACTTT.

The rearrangement uses TRBV4-1 and TRBJ2-1; D may be TRBD2 (6 bases). CDR1 is MGHRA, CDR2 YSYEKL, per germline. The CDR3 runs to 16 residues. Trimming cost V 0 bases and J 2 bases, with 11 bases left between them. CDR3 region: CASSQEGSGAYNEQFF. The CDR3 coding sequence is TGCGCCAGCAGCCAAGAAGGTAGCGGCGCCTACAATGAGCAGTTCTTC.

This clone was observed a few times. The genes are TRBV14 and TRBJ2-3, with D tentatively TRBD2 (6 bases). The V gene's germline CDR1 is SGHDN and CDR2 FVKESK. This CDR3 is 16 amino acids long. Trimming removed 3 bases at V and 0 bases at J, with 13 bases between. For the CDR3, the DNA is TGTGCCAGCAGCCAGGTGGGGACTTATAGCACAGATACGCAGTATTTT. Amino acid sequence: CASSQVGTYSTDTQYF.

This clone has just one count. The rearrangement links TRBV7-2 to TRBJ1-2; the match to TRBD1 covers 7 bases. The germline CDR1 and CDR2 sequences are SGHTA and FQGNSA. The length of the CDR3 is 14 residues. V was pared by 4 bases and J by 10 bases, with 12 bases of the junction left unmatched. The CDR3 sequence: CASSSGQQGSDYTF. The CDR3 DNA reads TGTGCCAGCAGCTCCGGCCAACAGGGGTCGGACTACACCTTC.